The sequence of this T cell receptor beta chain was determined in a study of cytomegalovirus exposure and HLA in healthy donors. Study findings and constraints: The only immune exposure information that was available was CMV serostatus. Segments of the TCR beta V type were, in most cases, productive about 87% or about 30% of the time in an earlier analysis.

Those who donated were healthy bone marrow donors. The CDR3 runs 14 residues. Looked up from germline, CDR1 is LNHDA and CDR2 is SQIVND (reference sequence). Trimming shortened V by 6 bases and J by 1 base, and 13 bases separated the two germline ends. The PCR made use of 60 Vbeta and 13 Jbeta primers. Profiling relied on immunoSEQ multiplex PCR, and the TCRdb table lists in-frame clones only, not all of them. In the table there are approximately 110,000 clones, 75% to 90% of which are singletons. About this clone: Its target is not known.

The sample comprised PBMCs. The receptor comes from a man younger than 40 in good health and CMV-seropositive. The chain carries TRBV19 and TRBJ2-7, with a weak D call TRBD1 (6 bases). The CDR3 is CASSQPGHSYEQYF. DNA for the CDR3: TGTGCCAGTAGCCAGCCGGGACATTCCTACGAGCAGTACTTC.